Listed below are T cell receptor beta chains from one sample, sequenced in a study of cytomegalovirus exposure and HLA in healthy donors. Some clones are missing from TCRdb's copy, which holds only in-frame ones; the method was immunoSEQ multiplex PCR. The sample shows fewer than 200,000 clones, roughly 96% of them seen only once. Sample: PBMCs. The receptors were sampled from a woman aged 18-29 years in good health and CMV-seronegative. The CDR3 runs from the conserved cysteine through the conserved F or W. D genes are given only for firm matches. Some rows have no size entry. The others give once, few or many, or a class for an expanded clone.

>TRBV5-4|NA|TRBJ1-2|NA
TGTGCCAGCAGCTTACCGCGACAGGAACGTCACTATGGCTACACCTTC
CASSLPRQERHYGYTF
>TRBV6-1|NA|TRBJ2-7|NA
TGTGCCAGCAGTGACCCGAGGAGGGCCTTCTACGAGCAGTACTTC
CASSDPRRAFYEQYF
>TRBV6-5|NA|TRBJ1-6|NA
TGTGCCAGCAGGGCGGTCTATAATTCACCCCTCCACTTT
CASRAVYNSPLHF
>TRBV7-9|NA|TRBJ2-7|NA
TGTGCCAGCAGCCCAGGGTCCTACGAGCAGTACTTC
CASSPGSYEQYF
>TRBV5-1|once|TRBJ1-1|NA
TGCGCCAGCAGCTTGCGAAGGGTTGGAGGTGAAGCTTTCTTT
CASSLRRVGGEAFF
>TRBV19|NA|TRBJ1-5|NA
TGTGCCAGTAGTATAGACCGACCGCGAGGAAATCAGCCCCAGCATTTT
CASSIDRPRGNQPQHF
>TRBV29-1|NA|TRBJ1-1|NA
TGCAGCGTTGTTATGAACACTGAAGCTTTCTTT
CSVVMNTEAFF
>TRBV2|NA|TRBJ2-1|TRBD2
TGTGCCAGCCGCGGGGGGCTCGCTTACAATGAGCAGTTCTTC
CASRGGLAYNEQFF
>TRBV29-1|NA|TRBJ1-2|TRBD1
TGCAGCGTTTCCACAGGGGTCGGCTATGGCTACACCTTC
CSVSTGVGYGYTF
>TRBV9|once|TRBJ1-5|NA
TGTGCCAGCAGCCAGGGTAGCAATCAGCCCCAGCATTTT
CASSQGSNQPQHF
>TRBV7-6|NA|TRBJ2-2|TRBD2
TGTGCCAGCAGCTTAGTGTCCCTAGCGGGGGACACCGGGGAGCTGTTTTTT
CASSLVSLAGDTGELFF
>TRBV21-1|NA|TRBJ1-5|NA
TGTGCCAGCAGCAAAGCCAGGGGGAATGAGCAGCCCCAGCATTTT
CASSKARGNEQPQHF
>TRBV18|once|TRBJ2-1|TRBD2
TGTGCCAGCTCACCACTCACTAGCGGGGATTACAATGAGCAGTTCTTC
CASSPLTSGDYNEQFF
>TRBV4-1|NA|TRBJ2-7|NA
TGCGCCAGCAGATGGGCCGACAGGTCCTCCTACGAGCAGTACTTC
CASRWADRSSYEQYF
>TRBV12-5|NA|TRBJ1-5|TRBD1
TGTGCTAGTGGTTTGGTCCTTTGGGGGACAGGTAATCAGCCCCAGCATTTT
CASGLVLWGTGNQPQHF
>TRBV11-2|NA|TRBJ2-2|TRBD1
TGTGCCAGCAGCCATAGACAGGGGCCCGACACCGGGGAGCTGTTTTTT
CASSHRQGPDTGELFF
>TRBV5-1|NA|TRBJ2-1|TRBD1
TGCGCCAGCAGCTTGGTGCAGGGGGACCTCTTCTTC
CASSLVQGDLFF
>TRBV7-2|few|TRBJ1-1|NA
TGTGCCAGCAGCCGGCGGGGGTGGAACACTGAAGCTTTCTTT
CASSRRGWNTEAFF
>TRBV9|NA|TRBJ2-1|TRBD2
TGTGCCAGCAGCGCCCAGCGGGGGGGATCCTACAATGAGCAGTTCTTC
CASSAQRGGSYNEQFF
>TRBV18|NA|TRBJ2-1|TRBD2
TGTGCCAGCTCACCCCCCCGACAGCGGGGGGGCCTGTTCAATGAGCAGTTCTTC
CASSPPRQRGGLFNEQFF
>TRBV7-2|NA|TRBJ2-4|NA
TGTGCCAGCAGCCAACCCGCGGGACGGAAAAACATTCAGTACTTC
CASSQPAGRKNIQYF
>TRBV9|NA|TRBJ1-2|NA
TGTGCCAGCAGCGTATCATTCCCAGGGGTACGTCAGGGATACACCTTC
CASSVSFPGVRQGYTF
>TRBV12-5|NA|TRBJ2-2|NA
TGTGCTAGTGGTTTTGTTATCACCGGGGAGCTGTTTTTT
CASGFVITGELFF
>TRBV7-6|NA|TRBJ2-5|NA
TGTGCCAGCAGCTTAGCAGCTGGGGGCGCATGGGAGACCCAGTACTTC
CASSLAAGGAWETQYF
>TRBV6-5|NA|TRBJ2-2|NA
TGTGCCAGCAGTTCCAGGGGTTCGGGCACCGGGGAGCTGTTTTTT
CASSSRGSGTGELFF
>TRBV4-3|NA|TRBJ2-5|NA
TGCGCCAGCAGCCAAGTAGGAGAACAAGAGACCCAGTACTTC
CASSQVGEQETQYF
>TRBV30|NA|TRBJ1-5|TRBD1
TGTGCCTGGAGTAGACCAAGGACAGGGACTAGCAATCAGCCCCAGCATTTT
CAWSRPRTGTSNQPQHF
>TRBV4-3|NA|TRBJ2-3|NA
TGCGCCAGCAGCCAAGGAAACTCGAAGACTAGCACAGATACGCAGTATTTT
CASSQGNSKTSTDTQYF
>TRBV5-4|NA|TRBJ2-3|NA
TGTGCCAGCAGCGAGCGGAGCACAGATACGCAGTATTTT
CASSERSTDTQYF
>TRBV4-3|NA|TRBJ2-7|TRBD2
TGCGCCAGCAGCCAACTAGCGGGGGGGCGGTACGAGCAGTACTTC
CASSQLAGGRYEQYF
>TRBV10-3|NA|TRBJ2-3|TRBD2
TGTGCCATCAGTGAGCTGAGCGGGGTAGATACGCAGTATTTT
CAISELSGVDTQYF
>TRBV27|once|TRBJ1-4|TRBD1
TGTGCCAGCAGTTGGGCAGGGGGCGGTGAAAAACTGTTTTTT
CASSWAGGGEKLFF
>TRBV5-6|NA|TRBJ2-7|TRBD2
TGTGCCAGCAGATACCTAGCGGGGGGCACCTACGAGCAGTACTTC
CASRYLAGGTYEQYF
>TRBV6-1|NA|TRBJ2-1|NA
TGTGCCAGCAGGGAAGAATTACTAGTCTCTGAGCAGTTCTTC
CASREELLVSEQFF
>TRBV27|NA|TRBJ2-7|TRBD1
TGTGCCAGCAGTTTACGCCCCAAGGGACAGACCTACGAGCAGTACTTC
CASSLRPKGQTYEQYF
>TRBV30|NA|TRBJ2-5|TRBD2
TGTGCCTGGAGTTTCGGGGGGATGTACCAAGAGACCCAGTACTTC
CAWSFGGMYQETQYF
>TRBV7-3|once|TRBJ1-1|NA
TGTGCCAGCAGCTCCGGGACAGAAGCTTTCTTT
CASSSGTEAFF
>TRBV5-1|NA|TRBJ1-2|NA
TGCGCCAGCAGCCCACTTGACGGAGGGGTCGCTGGCTACACCTTC
CASSPLDGGVAGYTF